This TCR beta chain appears in the sequencing data of a study of T cells in Graves' hyperthyroidism and ophthalmopathy. The CDR3 runs 14 residues. Germline V gene data show CDR1 as MNHNS and CDR2 as SASEGT. The V gene lost 2 bases and the J gene lost 1 base, with 8 bases spanning the gap. The CDR3 regions of TCR beta were amplified from RNA transcripts. HTBI primers drove first-round RT-PCR of the TCR CDR3. TCRdb re-analysed the multiplex PCR reads in MiXCR, keeping a single row per CDR3 protein. The sample lists about 380,000 distinct CDR3 sequences, 13% seen once, with more than 20% in the top ten. Many counts were recorded for this clonotype.

The TCR originated in a man aged 30 to 45 with Graves' hyperthyroidism that later progressed to Graves' ophthalmopathy. The sample taken for sequencing was blood. The chain recombines TRBV6-1 with TRBJ1-1; D gene unclear. CDR3 in DNA: TGTGCCAGCAGTGAACAACAGACGAACACTGAAGCTTTCTTT. Encoded protein: CASSEQQTNTEAFF.